A single sample is the source of the 8 T cell receptor beta chains below, sequenced in a study of OX40 agonist ivuxolimab in advanced cancers. The repertoire was sequenced with immunoSEQ multiplex PCR; TCRdb's copy has only in-frame clones and lacks some. This sample has approximately 59,000 clones; just under 85% occur once, and the top ten carry 3.5% to 4%. This material consisted of CD4+ or CD8+ T cells sorted from blood, taken in a trial of the OX40 agonist ivuxolimab. The receptors were sampled from an adult with an advanced solid tumor such as melanoma, head and neck, liver or kidney cancer.

This chain uses TRBV4-1 with TRBJ1-2; 7 bases align to TRBD1. The CDR3 extends over 14 amino acids. Germline V lookup: CDR1 MGHRA, CDR2 YSYEKL. The J segment lost 2 bases and the V segment lost 0 bases, leaving 0 bases of the junction unmatched. The CDR3 nucleotides are TGCGCCAGCAGCCAAGAGACAGGGAACTATGGCTACACCTTC. Its translation is CASSQETGNYGYTF.

V is TRBV19 and J is TRBJ2-5; D tentatively reads TRBD1 or TRBD2 (5 bases each). The length of the CDR3 is 13 residues. V was pared by 5 bases and J by 2 bases, with 9 bases between. Germline V CDR1 and CDR2: LNHDA, SQIVND (reference sequence). The CDR3 region is CASSVGRQETQYF. The DNA of the CDR3 is TGTGCCAGTAGTGTGGGACGGCAAGAGACCCAGTACTTC.

The V gene is TRBV5-1, the J gene TRBJ1-1, with no clear D. The CDR3 has 14 amino acids. V was shortened by 1 base and J by 0 bases, with 7 bases between the two germline ends. Looked up from germline, CDR1 is SGHRS and CDR2 is YFSETQ. CDR3: CASSLRTVNTEAFF. DNA for the CDR3: TGCGCCAGCAGCTTGCGTACGGTGAACACTGAAGCTTTCTTT.

This chain connects TRBV2 to TRBJ1-2; 7 positions agree with TRBD1. V lost 0 bases to trimming and J lost 8 bases; unmatched junction nucleotides: 6. CDR1 is SNHLY and CDR2 is FYNNEI in the germline V gene. CDR3 size: 14 residues. Here the CDR3 DNA reads TGTGCCAGCAGTGAAGCAGGGACAGTTTCGGGCTACACCTTC. This sequence encodes CASSEAGTVSGYTF.

The chain joins TRBV4-3 to TRBJ2-7; tentatively, D is TRBD1 (6 bases). Germline CDR1 and CDR2: LGHNA and YSLEER. The CDR3 covers 15 residues. Trimming shortened V by 2 bases and J by 4 bases, and 15 bases separated the two germline ends. Here the CDR3 DNA reads TGCGCCAGCAGCCAAAGGGGGATTGCCGGATACGAGCAGTACTTC. Encoded protein: CASSQRGIAGYEQYF.

This sequence joins TRBV28 and TRBJ2-7; D not resolved. V lost 7 bases to trimming and J lost 9 bases, with 16 bases between them. Germline assignment: CDR1 MDHEN and CDR2 SYDVKM. This CDR3 is 12 amino acids long. CDR3 DNA sequence: TGTGCCAGCAAAGTGGGTGGATCTCGGCAGTACTTC. It encodes CASKVGGSRQYF.

The chain has TRBV27 and TRBJ2-2, with a possible D match to TRBD2 (5 bases). CDR1 and CDR2 from the germline V gene are MNHEY and SMNVEV (reference sequence). V gave up 7 bases and J gave up 6 bases, with 12 bases separating them. The CDR3 is 13 amino acids. The DNA of the CDR3 is TGTGCCAGCACATCTAGCATCTCCGGGGAGCTGTTTTTT. This gives the protein CASTSSISGELFF.

This clone came up a few times. The CDR3 DNA reads TGTGCCAGCAGCTTAAGCGCCAACACTGAAGCTTTCTTT. Protein: CASSLSANTEAFF. The chain is built from TRBV11-3 and TRBJ1-1; D gene ambiguous. CDR3 length equals 13 residues. Germline loops: CDR1 SGHNT, CDR2 YENEEA. Deletions cut 2 bases from V and 2 bases from J, with 6 bases between.